This TCR beta chain derives from a study of T cell responses to AZD1222 COVID-19 vaccine. Turning to this clone: Its antigen is currently unknown.

This CDR3 has 18 residues. Trimming cost V 4 bases and J 11 bases, with 31 bases left between them. CDR1 ENHRY and CDR2 SYGVKD come from the germline V gene. Sequenced by immunoSEQ multiplex PCR; TCRdb stores in-frame clones only, minus some. Of about 120,000 clones in the sample, roughly 85% were seen once. General study results and limits: In a largely white British group with more females than males, clonal diversity was possibly underestimated.

Sequenced here: peripheral blood, sampled on day 0 of AZD1222 vaccination. The V call is TRBV10-3, the J call TRBJ2-3; D assignment may be TRBD1 or TRBD2 (6 bases each). The receptor's source is an adult in good health. CDR3: CAISASPGGNTLNTQQYF. In nucleotides, the CDR3 is TGTGCCATCAGTGCCTCTCCCGGGGGCAACACCCTCAATACGCAGCAGTATTTT.